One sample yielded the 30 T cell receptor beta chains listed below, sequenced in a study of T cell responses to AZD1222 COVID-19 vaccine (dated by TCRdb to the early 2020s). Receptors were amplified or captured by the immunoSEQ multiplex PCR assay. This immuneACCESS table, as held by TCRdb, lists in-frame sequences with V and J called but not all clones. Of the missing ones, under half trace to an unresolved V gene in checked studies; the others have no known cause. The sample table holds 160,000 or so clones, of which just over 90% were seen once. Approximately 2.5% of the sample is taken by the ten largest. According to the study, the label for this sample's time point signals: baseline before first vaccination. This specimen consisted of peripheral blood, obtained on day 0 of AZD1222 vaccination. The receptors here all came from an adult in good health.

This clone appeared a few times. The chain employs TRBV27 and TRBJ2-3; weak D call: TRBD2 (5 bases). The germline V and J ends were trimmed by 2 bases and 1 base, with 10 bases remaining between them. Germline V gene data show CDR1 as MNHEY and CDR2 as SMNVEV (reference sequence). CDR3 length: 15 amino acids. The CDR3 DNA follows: TGTGCCAGCAGTTTACGAGGGTCCCGCACAGATACGCAGTATTTT. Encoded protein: CASSLRGSRTDTQYF.

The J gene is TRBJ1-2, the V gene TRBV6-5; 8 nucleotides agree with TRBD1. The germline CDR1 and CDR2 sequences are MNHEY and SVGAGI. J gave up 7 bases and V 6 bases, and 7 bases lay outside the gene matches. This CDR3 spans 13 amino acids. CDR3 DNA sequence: TGTGCCAGCAGCGGGGACAGGCAGGGTGGCTACACCTTC. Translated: CASSGDRQGGYTF.

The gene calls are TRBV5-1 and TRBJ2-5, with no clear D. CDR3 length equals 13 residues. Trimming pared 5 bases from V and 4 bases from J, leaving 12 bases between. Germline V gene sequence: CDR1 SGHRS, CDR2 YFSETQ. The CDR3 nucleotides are TGCGCCAGCAGGGACGAGATGGGAGAGACCCAGTACTTC. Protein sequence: CASRDEMGETQYF.

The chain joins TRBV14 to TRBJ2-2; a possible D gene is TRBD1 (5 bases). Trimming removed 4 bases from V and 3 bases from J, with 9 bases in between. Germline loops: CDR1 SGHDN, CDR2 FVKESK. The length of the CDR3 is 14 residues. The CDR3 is CASSPQQDTGELFF. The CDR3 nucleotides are TGTGCCAGCAGCCCTCAACAGGACACCGGGGAGCTGTTTTTT.

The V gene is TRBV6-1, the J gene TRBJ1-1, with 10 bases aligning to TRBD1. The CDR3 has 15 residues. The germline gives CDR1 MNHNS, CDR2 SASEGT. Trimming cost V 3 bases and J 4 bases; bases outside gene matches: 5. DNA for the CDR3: TGTGCCAGCAGTGACCCGACAGGGGGCATCACTGAAGCTTTCTTT. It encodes CASSDPTGGITEAFF.

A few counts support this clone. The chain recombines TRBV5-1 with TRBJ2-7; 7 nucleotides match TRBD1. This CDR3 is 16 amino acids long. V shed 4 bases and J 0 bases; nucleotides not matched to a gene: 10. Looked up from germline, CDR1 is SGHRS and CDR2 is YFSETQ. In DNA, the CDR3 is TGCGCCAGCAGCCAGAGGGCCGGGACAGTCTCCTACGAGCAGTACTTC. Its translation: CASSQRAGTVSYEQYF.

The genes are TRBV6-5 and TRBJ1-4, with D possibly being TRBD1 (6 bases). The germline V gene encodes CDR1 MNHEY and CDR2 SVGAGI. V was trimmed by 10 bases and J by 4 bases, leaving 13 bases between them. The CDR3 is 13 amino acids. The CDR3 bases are TGTGCCACCCAGGGCAGGGGTAATGAAAAACTGTTTTTT. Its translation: CATQGRGNEKLFF.

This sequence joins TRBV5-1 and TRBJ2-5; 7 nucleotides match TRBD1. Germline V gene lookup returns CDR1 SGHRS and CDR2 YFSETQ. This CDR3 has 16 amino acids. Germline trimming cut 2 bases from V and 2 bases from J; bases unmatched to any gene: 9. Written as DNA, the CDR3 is TGCGCCAGCAGCTTAGGCTTCCTGGGACAGCAAGAGACCCAGTACTTC. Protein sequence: CASSLGFLGQQETQYF. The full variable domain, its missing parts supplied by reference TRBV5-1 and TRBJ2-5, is KAGVTQTPRYLIKTRGQQVTLSCSPISGHRSVSWYQQTPGQGLQFLFEYFSETQRNKGNFPGRFSGRQFSNSRSEMNVSTLELGDSALYLCASSLGFLGQQETQYFGPGTRLLVL.

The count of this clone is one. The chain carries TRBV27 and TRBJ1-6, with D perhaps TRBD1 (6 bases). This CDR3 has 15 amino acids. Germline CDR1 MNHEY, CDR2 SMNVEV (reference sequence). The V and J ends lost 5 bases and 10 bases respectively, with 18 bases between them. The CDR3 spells CASSPQQGVWSPLHF. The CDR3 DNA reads TGTGCCAGCAGTCCCCAACAGGGTGTCTGGTCACCCCTCCACTTT.

DNA of the CDR3: TGTGCCAGTAGTGTCACAGGGGTCAACACTGAAGCTTTCTTT. This encodes CASSVTGVNTEAFF. This chain connects TRBV19 to TRBJ1-1; 7 bases agree with TRBD1. CDR1 is LNHDA and CDR2 is SQIVND in the germline V gene (reference sequence). The CDR3 consists of 14 residues. The V segment lost 5 bases and the J segment 2 bases; nucleotides outside the gene matches: 5.

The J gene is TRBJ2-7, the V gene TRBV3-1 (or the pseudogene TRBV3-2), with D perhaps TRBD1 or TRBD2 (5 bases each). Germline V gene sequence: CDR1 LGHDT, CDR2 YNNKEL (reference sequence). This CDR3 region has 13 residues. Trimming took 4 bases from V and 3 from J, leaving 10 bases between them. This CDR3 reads CASSRDEDYEQYF. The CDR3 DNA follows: TGTGCCAGCAGCCGGGACGAGGACTACGAGCAGTACTTC.

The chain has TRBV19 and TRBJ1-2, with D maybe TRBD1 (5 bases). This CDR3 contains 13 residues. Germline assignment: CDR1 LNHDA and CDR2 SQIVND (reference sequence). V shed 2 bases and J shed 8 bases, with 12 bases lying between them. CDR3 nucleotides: TGTGCCAGTAGTATAACGGGGGGATGGGGCTACACCTTC. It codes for CASSITGGWGYTF.

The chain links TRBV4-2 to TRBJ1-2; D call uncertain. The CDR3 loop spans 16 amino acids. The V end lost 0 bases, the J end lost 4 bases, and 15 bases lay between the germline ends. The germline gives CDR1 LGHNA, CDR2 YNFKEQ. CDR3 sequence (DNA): TGTGCCAGCAGCCAAGATGATGAGGGATTGCGCTATGGCTACACCTTC. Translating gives CASSQDDEGLRYGYTF.

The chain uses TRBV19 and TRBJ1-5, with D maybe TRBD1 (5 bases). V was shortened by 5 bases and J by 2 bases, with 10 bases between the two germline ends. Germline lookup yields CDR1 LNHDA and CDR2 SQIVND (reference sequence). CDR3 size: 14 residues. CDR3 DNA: TGTGCCAGTAGTGGGGGGATCGGCAATCAGCCCCAGCATTTT. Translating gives CASSGGIGNQPQHF.

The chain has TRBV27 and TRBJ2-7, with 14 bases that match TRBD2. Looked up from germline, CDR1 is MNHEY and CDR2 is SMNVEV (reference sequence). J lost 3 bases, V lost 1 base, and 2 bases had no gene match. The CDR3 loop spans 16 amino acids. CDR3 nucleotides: TGTGCCAGCAGTTTATTAGGGACTAGCGGGAGCTACGAGCAGTACTTC. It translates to CASSLLGTSGSYEQYF.

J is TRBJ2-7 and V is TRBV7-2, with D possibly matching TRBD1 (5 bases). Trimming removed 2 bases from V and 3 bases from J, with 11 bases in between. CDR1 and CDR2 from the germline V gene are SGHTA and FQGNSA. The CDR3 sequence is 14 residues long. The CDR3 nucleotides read TGTGCCAGCAGCTTATCCCCAGGGCACTACGAGCAGTACTTC. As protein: CASSLSPGHYEQYF.

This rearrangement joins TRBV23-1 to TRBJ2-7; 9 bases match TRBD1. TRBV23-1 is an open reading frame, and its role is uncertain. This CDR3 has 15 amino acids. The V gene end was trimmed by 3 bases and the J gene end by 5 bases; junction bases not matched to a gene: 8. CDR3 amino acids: CASSQPWTGAHEQYF. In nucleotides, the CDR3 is TGCGCCAGCAGTCAGCCATGGACAGGGGCCCACGAGCAGTACTTC.

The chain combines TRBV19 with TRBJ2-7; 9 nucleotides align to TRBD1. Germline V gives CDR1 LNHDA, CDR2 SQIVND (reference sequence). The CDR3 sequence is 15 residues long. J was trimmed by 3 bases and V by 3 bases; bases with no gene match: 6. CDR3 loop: CASSIGGTGNYEQYF. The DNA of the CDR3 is TGTGCCAGTAGTATTGGCGGGACAGGGAACTACGAGCAGTACTTC.

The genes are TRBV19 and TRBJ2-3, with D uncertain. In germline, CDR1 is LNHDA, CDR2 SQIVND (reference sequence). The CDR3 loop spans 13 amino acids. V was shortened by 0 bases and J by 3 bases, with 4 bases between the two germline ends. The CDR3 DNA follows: TGTGCCAGTAGTATAGAGAGGACAGATACGCAGTATTTT. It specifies CASSIERTDTQYF.

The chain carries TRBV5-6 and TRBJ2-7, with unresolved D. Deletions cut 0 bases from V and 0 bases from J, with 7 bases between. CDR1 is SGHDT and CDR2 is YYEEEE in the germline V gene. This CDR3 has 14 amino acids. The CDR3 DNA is TGTGCCAGCAGCTTGGGGCCAAGCTCCTACGAGCAGTACTTC. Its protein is CASSLGPSSYEQYF.

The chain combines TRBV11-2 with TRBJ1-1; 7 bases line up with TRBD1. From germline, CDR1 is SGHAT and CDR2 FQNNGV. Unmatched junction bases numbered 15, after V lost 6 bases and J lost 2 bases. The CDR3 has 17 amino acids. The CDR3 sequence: CASSPYGNRDRNTEAFF. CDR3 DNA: TGTGCCAGCAGTCCCTACGGGAACAGGGACAGAAACACTGAAGCTTTCTTT. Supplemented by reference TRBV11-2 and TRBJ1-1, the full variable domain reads EAGVAQSPRYKIIEKRQSVAFWCNPISGHATLYWYQQILGQGPKLLIQFQNNGVVDDSQLPKDRFSAERLKGVDSTLKIQPAKLEDSAVYLCASSPYGNRDRNTEAFFGQGTRLTVV.

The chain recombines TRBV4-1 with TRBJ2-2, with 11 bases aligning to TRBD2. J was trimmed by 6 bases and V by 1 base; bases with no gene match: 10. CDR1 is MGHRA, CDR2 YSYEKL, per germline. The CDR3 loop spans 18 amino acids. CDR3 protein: CASSQVVSGRVDAGELFF. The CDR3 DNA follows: TGCGCCAGCAGCCAAGTTGTTAGCGGGAGGGTGGATGCCGGGGAGCTGTTTTTT.

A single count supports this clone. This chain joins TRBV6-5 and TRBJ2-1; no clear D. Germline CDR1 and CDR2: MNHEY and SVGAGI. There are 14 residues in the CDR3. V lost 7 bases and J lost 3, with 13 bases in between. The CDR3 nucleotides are TGTGCCAGCACCCACGGGCAGGACTACAATGAGCAGTTCTTC. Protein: CASTHGQDYNEQFF.

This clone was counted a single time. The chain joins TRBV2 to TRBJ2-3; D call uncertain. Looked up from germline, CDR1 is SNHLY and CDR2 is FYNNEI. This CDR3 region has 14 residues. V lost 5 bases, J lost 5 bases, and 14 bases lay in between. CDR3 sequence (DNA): TGTGCCAGCAGTTTGCTAGTTGCCGTAGATACGCAGTATTTT. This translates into CASSLLVAVDTQYF.

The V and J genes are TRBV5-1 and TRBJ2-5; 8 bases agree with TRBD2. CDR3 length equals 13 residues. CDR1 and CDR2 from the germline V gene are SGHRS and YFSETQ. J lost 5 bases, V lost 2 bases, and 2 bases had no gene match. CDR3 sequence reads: CASSLQRGETQYF. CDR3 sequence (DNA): TGCGCCAGCAGCTTACAGCGGGGGGAGACCCAGTACTTC.

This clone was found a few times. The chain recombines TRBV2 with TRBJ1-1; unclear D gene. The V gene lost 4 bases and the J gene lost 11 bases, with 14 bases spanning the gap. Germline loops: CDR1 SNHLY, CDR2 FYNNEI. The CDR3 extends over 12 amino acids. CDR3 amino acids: CASSGNGALAFF. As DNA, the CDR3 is TGTGCCAGCAGTGGGAACGGTGCGTTGGCTTTCTTT.

CDR3 sequence: CASSPGAGSQETQYF. CDR3 nucleotides: TGTGCCAGCAGCCCAGGGGCAGGGTCGCAAGAGACCCAGTACTTC. The gene calls are TRBV3-1 (or the pseudogene TRBV3-2) and TRBJ2-5; perhaps TRBD1 as D (6 bases). V was shortened by 4 bases and J by 2 bases, with 14 bases between the two germline ends. The germline V gene encodes CDR1 LGHDT and CDR2 YNNKEL (reference sequence). This CDR3 is 15 amino acids long.

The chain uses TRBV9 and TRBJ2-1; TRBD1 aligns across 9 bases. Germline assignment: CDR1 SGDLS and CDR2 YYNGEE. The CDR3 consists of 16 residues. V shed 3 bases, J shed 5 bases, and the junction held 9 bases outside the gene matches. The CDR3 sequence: CASSGTSGQGHNEQFF. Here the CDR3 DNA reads TGTGCCAGCAGCGGTACCTCGGGACAGGGTCACAATGAGCAGTTCTTC. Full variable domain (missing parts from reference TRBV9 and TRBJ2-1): DSGVTQTPKHLITATGQRVTLRCSPRSGDLSVYWYQQSLDQGLQFLIQYYNGEERAKGNILERFSAQQFPDLHSELNLSSLELGDSALYFCASSGTSGQGHNEQFFGPGTRLTVL.

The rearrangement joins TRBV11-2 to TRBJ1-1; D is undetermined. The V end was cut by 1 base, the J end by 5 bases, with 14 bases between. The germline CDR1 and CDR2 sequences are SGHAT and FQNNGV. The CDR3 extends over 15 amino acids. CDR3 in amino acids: CASSLVNGAGTEAFF. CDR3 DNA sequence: TGTGCCAGCAGCTTAGTTAATGGCGCGGGGACTGAAGCTTTCTTT.

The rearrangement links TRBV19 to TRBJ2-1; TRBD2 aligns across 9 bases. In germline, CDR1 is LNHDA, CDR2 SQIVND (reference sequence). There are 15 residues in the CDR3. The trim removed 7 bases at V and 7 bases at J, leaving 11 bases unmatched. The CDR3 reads CASKGTGTSMNEQFF. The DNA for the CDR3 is TGTGCCAGTAAGGGTACCGGGACTAGCATGAATGAGCAGTTCTTC.